Listed below are T cell receptor beta chains from one sample, sequenced in a study of T cells in Graves' hyperthyroidism and ophthalmopathy. Each CDR3 protein is one row after TCRdb ran MiXCR on the multiplex PCR reads. The table has about 530,000 distinct CDR3 sequences, 15% to 20% seen once. The source material was blood. These receptors were collected from a woman aged 18-29 years with Graves' ophthalmopathy. Each CDR3 is given with its conserved first and last residue. The order of the fields is clone size, D gene, CDR3 length, V gene, J gene, CDR3 DNA, CDR3 protein. D genes are given only for firm matches. Rows give clone size only sometimes, using once, few, many, or a class for an expanded clone.

NA	NA	16	TRBV7-3	TRBJ1-6	TGTGCCAGCAGCTCGACCCACAGAAGGGGGAATTCACCCCTCCACTTT	CASSSTHRRGNSPLHF
NA	NA	10	TRBV10-3	TRBJ1-5	TGTGCCAGGATTGGTCAGCCCCAGCATTTT	CARIGQPQHF
NA	TRBD1	18	TRBV19	TRBJ1-5	TGTGCCAGTAGCCGGGGGATTACCGGGACAGGGGGCAGTCAGCCCCAGCATTTT	CASSRGITGTGGSQPQHF
NA	NA	13	TRBV10-3	TRBJ2-3	TGTGCCATCAGTGAGGGCGTCACAGATACGCAGTATTTT	CAISEGVTDTQYF
NA	TRBD1	16	TRBV5-4	TRBJ2-1	TGTGCCAGCAGACTTAGGGGACAGCCCCTTGGGTATGAGCAGTTCTTC	CASRLRGQPLGYEQFF
NA	NA	14	TRBV29-1	TRBJ1-1	TGCAGCGCTACAACCCGTCAGGGGAACACTGAAGCTTTCTTT	CSATTRQGNTEAFF
few	TRBD2	15	TRBV10-3	TRBJ2-5	TGTGCCATCAGTGATCACGGGGGGGCCGGGGAGACCCAGTACTTC	CAISDHGGAGETQYF
many	NA	14	TRBV12-3/TRBV12-4	TRBJ2-7	TGTGCCAGCAGGCGAGACGGGGCAGTATACGAGCAGTACTTC	CASRRDGAVYEQYF
NA	NA	13	TRBV12-3/TRBV12-4	TRBJ2-7	TGTGCCAGCAGTTTTAGGGGTGTGGGCGAGCAGTACTTC	CASSFRGVGEQYF
NA	NA	16	TRBV6-1	TRBJ2-2	TGTGCCAGCAGCCCTGGACGAGTAGTTAACACCGGGGAGCTGTTTTTT	CASSPGRVVNTGELFF
NA	NA	13	TRBV7-9	TRBJ1-5	TGTGCCAGCAGCGGGGCCTACCTGGCGCCCCAGCATTTT	CASSGAYLAPQHF
NA	TRBD1	14	TRBV7-3	TRBJ2-3	TGTGCCAGCAGCTCCGGACAGGCCACAGATACGCAGTATTTT	CASSSGQATDTQYF
few	NA	15	TRBV9	TRBJ2-1	TGTGCCAGCAGCGACTCAGGGCGGAGCGGCAATGAGCAGTTCTTC	CASSDSGRSGNEQFF
NA	NA	16	TRBV5-1	TRBJ2-6	TGCGCCAGCAGCTTGGGCAGGATATCTGGGGCCAACGTCCTGACTTTC	CASSLGRISGANVLTF